This TCR beta chain was obtained from a study of shared clonotypes between healthy human individuals. V was shortened by 0 bases and J by 7 bases, with 13 bases between the two germline ends. From germline, CDR1 is LGHNA and CDR2 YSLEER. The CDR3 has 15 amino acids. TCRdb's table, derived via immunoSEQ multiplex PCR, lists solely in-frame clones and lacks some. The table lists about 2 million clones, roughly 94% of them singletons. This chain connects TRBV4-3 to TRBJ1-5, with TRBD1 as a possible D gene (6 bases). The TCR comes from a man younger than 30 in good health. The sequencing sample was made of naive CD4+ T cells sorted from blood. Subset in this sample: CD45RA+ positively selected. CDR3 amino acids: CASSQDYPGVQPQHF. Here the CDR3 DNA reads TGCGCCAGCAGCCAAGATTACCCAGGGGTGCAGCCCCAGCATTTT.